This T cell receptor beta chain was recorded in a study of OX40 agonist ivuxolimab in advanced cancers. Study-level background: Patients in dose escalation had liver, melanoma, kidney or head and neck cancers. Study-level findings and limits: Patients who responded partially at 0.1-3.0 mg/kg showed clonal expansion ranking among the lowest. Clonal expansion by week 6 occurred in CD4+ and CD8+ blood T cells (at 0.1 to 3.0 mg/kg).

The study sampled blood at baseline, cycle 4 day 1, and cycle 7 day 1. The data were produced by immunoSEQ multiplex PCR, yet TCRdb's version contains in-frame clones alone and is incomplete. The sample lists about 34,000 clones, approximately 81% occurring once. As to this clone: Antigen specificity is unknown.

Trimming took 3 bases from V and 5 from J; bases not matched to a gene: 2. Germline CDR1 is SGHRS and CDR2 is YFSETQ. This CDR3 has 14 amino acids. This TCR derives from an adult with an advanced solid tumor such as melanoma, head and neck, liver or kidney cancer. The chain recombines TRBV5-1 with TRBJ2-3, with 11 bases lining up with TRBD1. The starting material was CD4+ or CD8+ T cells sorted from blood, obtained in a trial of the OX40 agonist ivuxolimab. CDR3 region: CASSWTGGGDTQYF. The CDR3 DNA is TGCGCCAGCAGCTGGACAGGGGGCGGAGATACGCAGTATTTT.